A single sample gave rise to the 3 T cell receptor beta chains below, sequenced in a study of T-cell reconstitution after alpha-beta-depleted transplantation in children. Library preparation (for TCRbeta) was performed with unique molecular identifiers. TCRdb itself ran the PCR reads through MiXCR, one entry per CDR3 protein. The data hold about 460,000 distinct CDR3 sequences, with approximately 12% observed a single time. Here the sequenced sample was PBMCs from the stem cell graft donor, taken from the stem cell graft. The receptors were sampled from a human donor who donated a stem cell graft to a child with combined immunodeficiency.

This clonotype was seen repeatedly, ten times or more. The chain couples TRBV6-2 or TRBV6-3 to TRBJ2-1, with 10 positions matching TRBD2. Germline CDR1 MNHEY, CDR2 SVGEGT. Trimming took 6 bases from V and 8 from J; bases not matched to a gene: 19. CDR3 length equals 18 residues. CDR3 residues: CASSPVRAGGPHRDEQFF. The DNA for the CDR3 is TGTGCCAGCAGCCCCGTAAGAGCGGGGGGGCCCCACCGGGATGAGCAGTTCTTC.

This clonotype has only a few counts. CDR3 DNA: TGTGCCTGGAGTGTAAGTAGTAGCAATCAGCCCCAGCATTTT. Translated: CAWSVSSSNQPQHF. The V call is TRBV30, the J call TRBJ1-5; D not certain. The CDR3 sequence is 14 residues long. V was shortened by 0 bases and J by 0 bases, with 6 bases between the two germline ends. Per germline, CDR1 GTSNPN and CDR2 SVGIG (reference sequence). The complete variable domain, with remaining parts taken from reference TRBV30 and TRBJ1-5, reads SQTIHQWPATLVQPVGSPLSLECTVEGTSNPNLYWYRQAAGRGLQLLFYSVGIGQISSEVPQNLSASRPQDRQFILSSKKLLLSDSGFYLCAWSVSSSNQPQHFGDGTRLSIL.

The rearrangement joins TRBV5-1 to TRBJ2-7; 12 nucleotides line up with TRBD2. The CDR3 length is 13 residues. Trimming at V came to 3 bases and at J to 6 bases, leaving 1 base not matched to a gene. CDR1 is SGHRS and CDR2 is YFSETQ in the germline V gene. The CDR3 is CASSSTSGSEQYF. In DNA form, the CDR3 reads TGCGCCAGCAGCTCGACTAGCGGGAGCGAGCAGTACTTC.